What follows are 24 T cell receptor beta chains derived from one specimen sequenced in a study of blood T cell repertoires in COVID-19 (dated by TCRdb to the early 2020s). Receptor libraries were prepared by the immunoSEQ multiplex PCR assay. Held by TCRdb, this immuneACCESS table contains in-frame sequences only and omits some clones. Under half of the omission traces to an unresolved V gene where checked; the cause of the rest is unknown. In all, the sample holds about 130,000 clones, and around 89% of those were seen once. The ten most abundant clones make up approximately 4.5% of the sample. The sequenced sample consisted of peripheral blood. All receptors come from a man aged 60 to 75 with COVID-19, enrolled during active disease.

The chain couples TRBV28 to TRBJ1-2, with a tentative D call TRBD1 (5 bases). The V gene's germline CDR1 is MDHEN and CDR2 SYDVKM. The V and J ends lost 5 bases and 5 bases respectively, with 12 bases between them. CDR3 length: 13 residues. The CDR3 DNA sequence: TGTGCCAGCAGTCCACACGACAGATATGGCTACACCTTC. Amino acids: CASSPHDRYGYTF.

The gene calls are TRBV7-9 and TRBJ2-5, with D possibly TRBD2 on 6 matching bases. Trimming cost V 2 bases and J 3 bases, with 10 bases left between them. The germline V gene has CDR1 SEHNR and CDR2 FQNEAQ (reference sequence). The CDR3 extends over 14 amino acids. CDR3 nucleotide sequence: TGTGCCAGCAGCTTAAGTCGCGGGGAAGAGACCCAGTACTTC. This translates into CASSLSRGEETQYF.

This sequence joins TRBV7-9 and TRBJ2-7; D might be TRBD2 (5 bases). With 4 bases removed from V and 3 bases from J, the gap between germline ends came to 7 bases. The CDR3 is 12 residues long. Germline V gene lookup returns CDR1 SEHNR and CDR2 FQNEAQ (reference sequence). CDR3: CASSSRGYEQYF. CDR3 in DNA: TGTGCCAGCAGCTCTCGGGGCTACGAGCAGTACTTC.

The genes are TRBV3-1 (or the pseudogene TRBV3-2) and TRBJ1-2, with D hard to call. The germline V gene has CDR1 LGHDT and CDR2 YNNKEL (reference sequence). V dropped 1 base and J dropped 8 bases, with 5 bases sitting between them. This CDR3 has 11 residues. CDR3 bases: TGTGCCAGCAGCCAAGGTCAGGGCTACACCTTC. Protein product: CASSQGQGYTF.

The chain links TRBV25-1 to TRBJ2-5; D may be TRBD2 (5 bases). Looked up from germline, CDR1 is MGHDK and CDR2 is SYGVNS. Trimming removed 1 base from V and 5 bases from J, with 11 bases in between. The length of the CDR3 is 14 residues. CDR3 in DNA: TGTGCCAGCAGTGAATTGGGATCGGGGGAGACCCAGTACTTC. Amino acids: CASSELGSGETQYF.

Comment on this clone: Here the CDR3 omits its conserved ending phenylalanine or tryptophan, so a read error is the likely source. The DNA is omitted, as the CDR3 cannot be located on it reliably, and the CDR3 follows TCRdb's listing. The V and J genes are TRBV20-1 and TRBJ2-7; the table's D call, TRBD2, was not checked against the DNA. Per the germline V gene, CDR1 is DFQATT and CDR2 is SNEGSKA (reference sequence). A total of 11 residues make up the CDR3, ends included. The CDR3 loop reads CSASSREVFKI.

This clone was observed a few times. The rearrangement joins TRBV30 to TRBJ2-1; D is unresolved. With 4 bases removed from V and 0 bases from J, the gap between germline ends came to 13 bases. CDR1 GTSNPN and CDR2 SVGIG come from the germline V gene (reference sequence). This CDR3 spans 15 amino acids. The CDR3 spells CAWTPGWSSYNEQFF. DNA for the CDR3: TGTGCCTGGACGCCTGGGTGGAGCTCCTACAATGAGCAGTTCTTC.

In its sample, this clone was seen once. This rearrangement joins TRBV28 to TRBJ2-3; TRBD2 agrees at 14 bases. CDR1 and CDR2 from the germline V gene are MDHEN and SYDVKM. V trimming: 2 bases; J trimming: 3 bases; junction bases outside the gene matches: 1. This CDR3 has 16 amino acids. CDR3 in DNA: TGTGCCAGCAGTTTAGGACTAGCGGGGGGTACAGATACGCAGTATTTT. It codes for CASSLGLAGGTDTQYF.

The gene calls are TRBV7-7 and TRBJ2-5; tentative D call: TRBD2 (6 bases). The CDR3 has 13 amino acids. Germline CDR1 SSHAT, CDR2 FNYEAQ (reference sequence). V dropped 5 bases and J dropped 5 bases, with 12 bases sitting between them. CDR3 nucleotides: TGTGCCAGCAGCCGAGGGACTCTTGAGACCCAGTACTTC. Translated: CASSRGTLETQYF.

In this sample, this clone turned up once. J is TRBJ2-1 and V is TRBV15, with D possibly matching TRBD1 (6 bases). The V and J ends lost 5 bases and 10 bases respectively, with 24 bases between them. Germline loops: CDR1 LNHNV, CDR2 YYDKDF (reference sequence). The CDR3 covers 16 residues. CDR3 DNA: TGTGCCACCAGCTGGCTAGGGGCAGGGGATCCAGGGGAGCAGTTCTTC. Translated, it gives CATSWLGAGDPGEQFF.

CDR3 DNA sequence: TGTGCCAGCAGTCCGGCTGGGAGCCCCTACGAGCAGTACTTC. Protein sequence: CASSPAGSPYEQYF. This chain uses TRBV13 with TRBJ2-7; D may be TRBD2 (5 bases). This CDR3 is built from 14 residues. Deletions cut 6 bases from V and 2 bases from J, with 14 bases between. CDR1 is PRHDT, CDR2 FYEKMQ, per germline (reference sequence).

This chain connects TRBV5-4 to TRBJ2-2, with 11 bases fitting TRBD1. Germline trimming cut 4 bases from V and 6 bases from J; bases unmatched to any gene: 8. The V gene's germline CDR1 is SGHNT and CDR2 YYREEE (reference sequence). The length of the CDR3 is 16 residues. The CDR3 spells CASSVPGQGGPGELFF. CDR3 nucleotides: TGTGCCAGCAGCGTCCCGGGACAGGGGGGACCCGGGGAGCTGTTTTTT.

The rearrangement joins TRBV7-2 to TRBJ2-3; 9 bases map to TRBD2. The CDR3 spans 18 residues. The ends lost 4 bases at V and 4 bases at J; junction bases unmatched: 15. Per germline, CDR1 SGHTA and CDR2 FQGNSA. CDR3 amino acids: CASSSQGSRGGSSDTQYF. Here the CDR3 DNA reads TGTGCCAGCAGCTCACAAGGGTCGCGGGGGGGCAGCTCAGATACGCAGTATTTT.

The V gene is TRBV12-5, the J gene TRBJ1-5; TRBD1 agrees at 8 bases. Germline V gene sequence: CDR1 LGHNT, CDR2 FRNRAP. CDR3 size: 17 residues. The V segment lost 5 bases and the J segment 4 bases; nucleotides outside the gene matches: 13. The CDR3 loop is CASGLGQGAGGNQPQHF. CDR3 bases: TGTGCTAGTGGTCTAGGACAGGGCGCTGGGGGGAATCAGCCCCAGCATTTT.

The DNA of the CDR3 is TGTGCCTGGAGTTTCCGGCAGGCTAATGAAAAACTGTTTTTT. Translated: CAWSFRQANEKLFF. The genes are TRBV30 and TRBJ1-4; no reliable D call. This CDR3 is 14 amino acids long. Trimming stripped 2 bases from V and 3 bases from J, with 10 bases between. From germline, CDR1 is GTSNPN and CDR2 SVGIG (reference sequence).

The genes are TRBV9 and TRBJ1-1; TRBD1 aligns across 10 bases. V dropped 2 bases and J dropped 4; count of bases not matched to a gene: 8. Germline CDR1 is SGDLS and CDR2 is YYNGEE. This CDR3 spans 16 amino acids. The CDR3 DNA reads as TGTGCCAGCAGCGTTTCAGACAGGGGGCGAGGCACTGAAGCTTTCTTT. This codes for CASSVSDRGRGTEAFF.

This sequence joins TRBV15 and TRBJ1-2; TRBD1 matches 7 bases. V lost 3 bases to trimming and J lost 4 bases; unmatched junction nucleotides: 8. There are 15 residues in the CDR3. Germline CDR1 LNHNV, CDR2 YYDKDF (reference sequence). CDR3 bases: TGTGCCACCAGCAGCTATTCGACAGGGACCTATGGCTACACCTTC. Translating it yields CATSSYSTGTYGYTF.

This clone was counted once. This chain links TRBV10-3 with TRBJ1-1; D is ambiguous. CDR3 size: 13 residues. Trimming took off 11 bases at V and 0 bases at J, with 13 bases between the two ends. Germline CDR1 and CDR2: ENHRY and SYGVKD. The CDR3: CASQGTVNTEAFF. In nucleotides, the CDR3 is TGTGCCTCCCAAGGAACAGTGAACACTGAAGCTTTCTTT.

V gene TRBV6-2 or TRBV6-3 combines with J gene TRBJ2-7, with TRBD1 matching 9 bases. Per the germline V gene, CDR1 is MNHEY and CDR2 is SVGEGT. The CDR3 has 15 amino acids. V shed 4 bases and J 3 bases; nucleotides not matched to a gene: 7. The CDR3 nucleotides are TGTGCCAGCAGTTGGGCCGGGACAGGGTACTACGAGCAGTACTTC. This sequence encodes CASSWAGTGYYEQYF.

The rearrangement links TRBV6-5 to TRBJ1-3; D gene ambiguous. This CDR3 is built from 15 residues. The germline CDR1 and CDR2 sequences are MNHEY and SVGAGI. Deletions cut 3 bases from V and 1 base from J, with 10 bases between. CDR3 protein: CASSYSPDSGNTIYF. DNA for the CDR3: TGTGCCAGCAGTTATTCCCCAGATTCTGGAAACACCATATATTTT.

V is TRBV5-5 and J is TRBJ1-3; TRBD1 aligns across 8 bases. Unmatched junction bases numbered 2, after V lost 3 bases and J lost 3 bases. CDR3 length: 14 amino acids. From germline, CDR1 is SGHKS and CDR2 YYEKEE (reference sequence). The CDR3 nucleotides are TGTGCCAGCAGCTCTGGACAGGGTGGAAACACCATATATTTT. Its translation is CASSSGQGGNTIYF.

Points on this clone: At one end, the junction sequence differs from germline, possibly due to a read error. V is TRBV7-7 and J is TRBJ1-3; D is unresolved. Per the germline V gene, CDR1 is SSHAT and CDR2 is FNYEAQ (reference sequence). CDR3 length equals 14 residues. The CDR3 spells CASSPDISGNTIYF. The DNA for the CDR3 is TGTGCTAGCAGCCCCGACATCTCTGGAAACACCATATATTTT.

This clone was seen only a few times. The chain uses TRBV7-2 and TRBJ1-1; TRBD1 matches at 8 bases. The germline V gene encodes CDR1 SGHTA and CDR2 FQGNSA. Trimming took 2 bases from V and 0 from J; bases not matched to a gene: 14. There are 19 residues in the CDR3. The CDR3 DNA is TGTGCCAGCAGCTTATCTAGACAGGGGCGACGCTGGATGAACACTGAAGCTTTCTTT. This codes for CASSLSRQGRRWMNTEAFF.

V usage is TRBV4-1 and J usage is TRBJ2-3; D not resolved. The CDR3 is 14 amino acids. Deletions cut 0 bases from V and 4 bases from J, with 8 bases between. Germline V gene data show CDR1 as MGHRA and CDR2 as YSYEKL. In DNA form, the CDR3 reads TGCGCCAGCAGCCAAGAGTCGGGTGCAGATACGCAGTATTTT. Its protein is CASSQESGADTQYF.